This section outlines one T cell receptor beta chain sequence together with its context. The antigen is not known. The CDR3 is made up of 17 amino acids. Trimming cost V 4 bases and J 5 bases; bases outside gene matches: 13. CDR1 is MNHEY, CDR2 SVGAGI, per germline. TCRdb itself ran the reads through MiXCR, one entry per CDR3 protein. The data show 60,000 to 80,000 distinct CDR3 sequences, about 69% seen once. T-allo10 cells from the graft donor were described as anergic, host-alloantigen-specific, and alloantigen-specific suppressors. The sample belongs to a study of type 1 regulatory T cells. Study overall: T-allo10 is an in vitro-generated, Tr1-enriched CD4 T cell product specific for alloantigen.

The sequenced sample was cultured T cells, either the whole culture or a sorted T cell fraction (not recorded which). This sample's subset: Tr1-enriched cell product generated in vitro against host alloantigens. The genes are TRBV6-5 and TRBJ2-1, with 8 positions matching TRBD2. This TCR derives from a human donor in good health. The CDR3 coding sequence is TGTGCCAGCAGTTCACCGAGGACAGCGGGAGCGCACAATGAGCAGTTCTTC. As protein: CASSSPRTAGAHNEQFF.